A selection of T cell receptor beta chains follows, all from one sample in a study of blood T cell repertoires in COVID-19. Repertoires were generated with immunoSEQ multiplex PCR, while TCRdb's copy carries only in-frame clones and drops some. The data show over 150,000 clones, around 82% seen once. The sequenced sample was peripheral blood. These receptors were taken from a man aged 55 to 69 with COVID-19, enrolled during active disease. Each CDR3 is given with its conserved first and last residue. A D gene is named only where the DNA matches it firmly. The size field is filled for only some rows; it gives once, few, many or a size class.

j_gene: TRBJ2-2; abundance: NA; d_gene: NA; v_gene: TRBV6-5; CDR3nt: TGTGCCAGCAGTTATCGGGGGGAGCTGTTTTTT; CDR3aa: CASSYRGELFF
j_gene: TRBJ2-3; abundance: NA; d_gene: NA; v_gene: TRBV5-1; CDR3nt: TGCGCCAGCACCCTTCAGGCGGGAAGCACAGATACGCAGTATTTT; CDR3aa: CASTLQAGSTDTQYF
j_gene: TRBJ2-7; abundance: few; d_gene: TRBD1; v_gene: TRBV6-5; CDR3nt: TGTGCCAGCAGTTCGACAGGGACAGGGGAGGGCTACGAGCAGTACTTC; CDR3aa: CASSSTGTGEGYEQYF
j_gene: TRBJ2-7; abundance: NA; d_gene: NA; v_gene: TRBV5-1; CDR3nt: TGCGCCAGCAGCTCTGTCGGAGGGTACGAGCAGTACTTC; CDR3aa: CASSSVGGYEQYF
j_gene: TRBJ1-3; abundance: NA; d_gene: NA; v_gene: TRBV18; CDR3nt: TGTGCCAGCTCACCACCGGTGAGACAGGTGATTGGAAACACCATATATTTT; CDR3aa: CASSPPVRQVIGNTIYF
j_gene: TRBJ1-4; abundance: few; d_gene: NA; v_gene: TRBV7-2; CDR3nt: TGTGCCAGCAGCTTAGTGGCAGATGAAAAACTGTTTTTT; CDR3aa: CASSLVADEKLFF
j_gene: TRBJ1-5; abundance: NA; d_gene: TRBD1; v_gene: TRBV28; CDR3nt: TGTGCCAGCAGTTTGCTGGGACAGGGGTTTCAGCCCCAGCATTTT; CDR3aa: CASSLLGQGFQPQHF
j_gene: TRBJ1-1; abundance: NA; d_gene: NA; v_gene: TRBV19; CDR3nt: TGTGCCAGTAGTATGTATGGCCAGATACCTGAAGCTTTCTTT; CDR3aa: CASSMYGQIPEAFF
j_gene: TRBJ2-2; abundance: NA; d_gene: TRBD2; v_gene: TRBV2; CDR3nt: TGTGCCAGCAGGGAGCGGGACCTAAACACCGGGGAGCTGTTTTTT; CDR3aa: CASRERDLNTGELFF
j_gene: TRBJ1-2; abundance: many; d_gene: TRBD1; v_gene: TRBV18; CDR3nt: TGTGCCAGCTCACTCAGACAGGGGGCCTCGAGCAATGGCTACACCTTC; CDR3aa: CASSLRQGASSNGYTF